This TCR beta chain comes out of a study of monozygotic twins with cystic fibrosis. The table came from immunoSEQ multiplex PCR; TCRdb's copy has only in-frame clones and leaves some out. There are 30,000 to 35,000 clones in the sample; roughly 96% occur only once, and around 0.18% lies in the top ten. Whole-study findings and limits: Clonality was generally low (median around 0.009), higher in the most severe patients. Unrelated CF individuals shared fewer identical clonotypes than monozygotic CF twins. Co-twins had the most similar V usage for 13 of 16 pairs, J for 8. No link emerged between shared CDR3 counts and age, concordance or severity.

CDR3 length: 14 amino acids. V gave up 0 bases and J gave up 4 bases, with 10 bases separating them. The germline V gene has CDR1 SGDLS and CDR2 YYNGEE. This clone was counted a single time. The target antigen is unknown. Material for sequencing was blood. This receptor was taken from a girl aged 2 to 10 with cystic fibrosis. V is TRBV9 and J is TRBJ1-2; weak D call: TRBD1 (6 bases). The CDR3 spells CASSVAGAGYGYTF. CDR3 nucleotide sequence: TGTGCCAGCAGCGTAGCGGGGGCTGGCTATGGCTACACCTTC.